This T cell receptor (beta chain) was documented in a study of OX40 agonist ivuxolimab in advanced cancers. Note on this clone: Its antigen is unidentified.

General study points: What antigens the expanded peripheral T cells recognized was never established.

V gave up 4 bases and J gave up 9 bases; unmatched junction bases: 6. Germline-derived CDR1 and CDR2 are SNHLY and FYNNEI. CDR3 length equals 13 residues. The repertoire was sequenced with immunoSEQ multiplex PCR; TCRdb's copy has only in-frame clones and lacks some. Of around 33,000 clones listed, approximately 89% are singletons. The TCR originated in an adult with an advanced solid tumor such as melanoma, head and neck, liver or kidney cancer. The V gene is TRBV2, the J gene TRBJ2-7; 10 nucleotides match TRBD1. The specimen was CD4+ or CD8+ T cells sorted from blood, collected in a trial of the OX40 agonist ivuxolimab. The chain's CDR3 is CASSGQGALGQYF. DNA of the CDR3: TGTGCCAGCAGTGGACAGGGGGCGCTTGGGCAGTACTTC.